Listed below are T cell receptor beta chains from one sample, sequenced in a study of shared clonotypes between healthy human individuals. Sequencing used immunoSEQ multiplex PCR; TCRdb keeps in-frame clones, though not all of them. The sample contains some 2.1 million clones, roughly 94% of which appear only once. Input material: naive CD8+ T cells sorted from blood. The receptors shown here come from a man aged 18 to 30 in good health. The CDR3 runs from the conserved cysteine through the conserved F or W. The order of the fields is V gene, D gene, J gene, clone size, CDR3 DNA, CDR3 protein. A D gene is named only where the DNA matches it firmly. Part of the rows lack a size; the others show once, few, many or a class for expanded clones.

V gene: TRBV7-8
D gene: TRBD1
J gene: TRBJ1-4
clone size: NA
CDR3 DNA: TGTGCCAGCAGCCTTGTACCGGGACAGGGTGATGAAAAACTGTTTTTT
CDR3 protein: CASSLVPGQGDEKLFF

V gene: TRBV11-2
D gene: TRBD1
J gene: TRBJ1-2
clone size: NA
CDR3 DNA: TGTGCCAGCAGCTTGGGACAGGGTCTTTATGGCTACACCTTC
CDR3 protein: CASSLGQGLYGYTF

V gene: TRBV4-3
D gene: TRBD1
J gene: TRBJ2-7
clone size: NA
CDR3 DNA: TGCGCCAGCAGCCAGGACAGGGGACTTGCCTACGAGCAGTACTTC
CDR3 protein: CASSQDRGLAYEQYF

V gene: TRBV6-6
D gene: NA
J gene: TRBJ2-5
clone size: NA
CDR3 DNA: TGTGCCAGCAGTTACTCAGGCAGGGTAGTGCCAGAGACCCAGTACTTC
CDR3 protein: CASSYSGRVVPETQYF

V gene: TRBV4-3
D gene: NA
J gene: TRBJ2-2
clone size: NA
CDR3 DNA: TGCGCCAGCAGCCACGGCATTACGAACACCGGGGAGCTGTTTTTT
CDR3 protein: CASSHGITNTGELFF

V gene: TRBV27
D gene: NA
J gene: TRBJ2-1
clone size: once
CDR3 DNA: TGTGCCAGCAGTTCCATACCAGGGGGGGGTGAGCAGTTCTTC
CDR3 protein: CASSSIPGGGEQFF

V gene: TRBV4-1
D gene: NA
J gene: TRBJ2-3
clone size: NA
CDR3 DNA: TGCGCCAGCAGTCTCTTGAGGGGGGATACGCAGTATTTT
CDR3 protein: CASSLLRGDTQYF

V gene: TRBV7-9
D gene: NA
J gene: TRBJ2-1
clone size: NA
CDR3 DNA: TGTGCCAGCAGCTTAGCCCAGGGATCCTACAATGAGCAGTTCTTC
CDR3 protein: CASSLAQGSYNEQFF

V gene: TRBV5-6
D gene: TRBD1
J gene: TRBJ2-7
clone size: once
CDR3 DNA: TGTGCCAGCAGCTTATGGACAGGGGTGACATTGGGCTTC
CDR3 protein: CASSLWTGVTLGF

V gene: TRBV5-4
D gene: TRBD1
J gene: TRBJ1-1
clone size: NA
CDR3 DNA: TGTGCCAGCAGTAAAGGGACAGCGGCTGAAGCTTTCTTT
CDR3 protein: CASSKGTAAEAFF

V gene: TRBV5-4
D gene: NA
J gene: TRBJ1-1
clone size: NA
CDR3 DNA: TGTGCCGCTAAGGGGGGTTTGAGCACTGAAGCTTTCTTT
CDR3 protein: CAAKGGLSTEAFF

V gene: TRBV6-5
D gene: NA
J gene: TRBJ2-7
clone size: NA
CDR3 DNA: TGTGCCAGCAGTTACTCGAGCGCCTTCTACGAGCAGTACTTC
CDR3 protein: CASSYSSAFYEQYF

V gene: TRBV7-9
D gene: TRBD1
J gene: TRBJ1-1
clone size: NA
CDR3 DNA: TGTGCCAGCAGCTTAGGACAGGGGGCGAGGACTGAAGCTTTCTTT
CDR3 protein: CASSLGQGARTEAFF

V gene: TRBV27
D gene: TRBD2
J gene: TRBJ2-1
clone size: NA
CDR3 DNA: TGTGCCAGCAGTTCAACAGCGGGAGGAGTCGATGAGCAGTTCTTC
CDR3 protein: CASSSTAGGVDEQFF

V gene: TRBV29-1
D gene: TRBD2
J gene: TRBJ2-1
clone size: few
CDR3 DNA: TGCAGCGCTGGGACTAGCGGCTACAATGAGCAGTTCTTC
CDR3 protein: CSAGTSGYNEQFF

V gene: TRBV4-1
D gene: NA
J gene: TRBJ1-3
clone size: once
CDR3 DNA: TGCGCCAGCAGCCAAGGCAGGGGCTCTGGAAACACCATATATTTT
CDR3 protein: CASSQGRGSGNTIYF

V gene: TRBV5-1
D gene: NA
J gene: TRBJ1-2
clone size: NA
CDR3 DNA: TGCGCCAGCAGCTTGGATTTTTATGGCTACACCTTC
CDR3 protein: CASSLDFYGYTF

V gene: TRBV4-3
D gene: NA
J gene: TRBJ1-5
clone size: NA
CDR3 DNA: TGCGCCAGCAGCCAAGATTACAGTAGCAATCAGCCCCAGCATTTT
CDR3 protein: CASSQDYSSNQPQHF

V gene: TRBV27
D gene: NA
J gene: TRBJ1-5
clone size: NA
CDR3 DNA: TGTGCCAGCAGTTTAGGGGCTAGTGGGGGTAATCAGCCCCAGCATTTT
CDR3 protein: CASSLGASGGNQPQHF

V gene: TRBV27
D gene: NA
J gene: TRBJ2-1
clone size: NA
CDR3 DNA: TGTGCCAGCAGTCCGCAGGTTTACAATGAGCAGTTCTTC
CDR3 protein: CASSPQVYNEQFF

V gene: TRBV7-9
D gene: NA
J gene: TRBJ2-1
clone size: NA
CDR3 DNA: TGTGCCAGCAGCCTGACATCCCAATCCTACAATGAGCAGTTCTTC
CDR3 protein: CASSLTSQSYNEQFF

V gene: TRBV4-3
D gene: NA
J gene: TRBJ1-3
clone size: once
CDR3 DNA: TGCGCCAGCAGCCAAGGGACTGGAAACACCATATATTTT
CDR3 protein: CASSQGTGNTIYF

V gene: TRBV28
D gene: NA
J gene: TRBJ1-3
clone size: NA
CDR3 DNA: TGTGCCTCAAGGGGTACGGGGATCTCTGGAAACACCATATATTTT
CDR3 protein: CASRGTGISGNTIYF

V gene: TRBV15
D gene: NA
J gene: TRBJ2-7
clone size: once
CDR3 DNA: TGTGCCACCAGCAGGTCGCGGGACGACTACGAGCAGTACTTC
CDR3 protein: CATSRSRDDYEQYF

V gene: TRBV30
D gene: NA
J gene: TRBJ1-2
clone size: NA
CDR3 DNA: TGTGCCTGGAGTGACGGGAACTATGGCTACACCTTC
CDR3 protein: CAWSDGNYGYTF

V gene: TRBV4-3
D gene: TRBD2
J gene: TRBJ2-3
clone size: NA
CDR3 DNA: TGCGCCAGCAGCCAAGGTCTTACTCTGGCGGGAGGCACAGATACGCAGTATTTT
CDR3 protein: CASSQGLTLAGGTDTQYF

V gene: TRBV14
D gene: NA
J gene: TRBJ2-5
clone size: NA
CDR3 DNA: TGTGCCAGCAGCCGCTTGGACATTACCCAAGAGACCCAGTACTTC
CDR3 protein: CASSRLDITQETQYF

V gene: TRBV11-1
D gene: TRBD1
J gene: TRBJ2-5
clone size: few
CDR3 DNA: TGTGCCAGCAGCCGGACAGGGGGGGAGACCCAGTACTTC
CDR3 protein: CASSRTGGETQYF

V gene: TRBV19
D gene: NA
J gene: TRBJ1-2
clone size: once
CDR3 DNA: TGTGCCAGTAGTACGGGCCGGGGATCCACCTTC
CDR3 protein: CASSTGRGSTF

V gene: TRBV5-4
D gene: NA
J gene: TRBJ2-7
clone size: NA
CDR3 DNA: TGTGCCACCAGTTTGACGCCCTCCTACGAGCAGTACTTC
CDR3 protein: CATSLTPSYEQYF

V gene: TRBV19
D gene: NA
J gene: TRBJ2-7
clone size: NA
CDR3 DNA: TGTGCCAGTAGTATAGCAGGCAGTTCCTACGAGCAGTACTTC
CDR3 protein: CASSIAGSSYEQYF

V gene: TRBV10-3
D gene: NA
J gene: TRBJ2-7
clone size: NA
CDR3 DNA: TGTGCCATCAGTGACCTAAGGGGGGGGCGCAAGGACTTC
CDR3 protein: CAISDLRGGRKDF

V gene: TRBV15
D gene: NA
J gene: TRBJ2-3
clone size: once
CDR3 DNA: TGTGCCACCAAGGCGATCACAGATACGCAGTATTTT
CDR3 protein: CATKAITDTQYF

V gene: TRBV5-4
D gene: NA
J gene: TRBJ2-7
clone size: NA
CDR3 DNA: TGTGCCAGCAGGGACAGCTCGTCCTACGAGCAGTACTTC
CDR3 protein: CASRDSSSYEQYF

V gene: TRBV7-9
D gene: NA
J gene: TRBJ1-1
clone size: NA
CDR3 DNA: TGTGCCAGCAGCTCCGTGGGGAACACTGAAGCTTTCTTT
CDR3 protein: CASSSVGNTEAFF

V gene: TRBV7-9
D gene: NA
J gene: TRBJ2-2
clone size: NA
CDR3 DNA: TGTGCCAGCAGCGTGGCAGGGAACACCGGGGAGCTGTTTTTT
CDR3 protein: CASSVAGNTGELFF

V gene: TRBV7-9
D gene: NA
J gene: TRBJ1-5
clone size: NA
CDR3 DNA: TGTGCCAGCAGTTCAGTAGATCAGCCCCAGCATTTT
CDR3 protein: CASSSVDQPQHF

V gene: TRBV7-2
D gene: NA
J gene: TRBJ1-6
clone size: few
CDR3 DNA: TGTGCCAGCAGCTTACACCCAGTCGGCTCACCCCTCCACTTT
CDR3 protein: CASSLHPVGSPLHF

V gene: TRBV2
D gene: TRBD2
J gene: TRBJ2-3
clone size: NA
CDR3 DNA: TGTGCCAGCAGGCCGACTAGCGGGGGGGCCACAGATACGCAGTATTTT
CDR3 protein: CASRPTSGGATDTQYF

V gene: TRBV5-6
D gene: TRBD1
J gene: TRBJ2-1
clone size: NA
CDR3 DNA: TGTGCCAGCAGCTTGGAGCCGGGACAGGGGGCCAATGAGCAGTTCTTC
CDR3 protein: CASSLEPGQGANEQFF

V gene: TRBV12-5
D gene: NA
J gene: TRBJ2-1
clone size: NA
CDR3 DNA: TGTGCTAGTGGTCTCCTTTCCGGAGGGCCGAGGAATGAGCAGTTCTTC
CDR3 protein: CASGLLSGGPRNEQFF

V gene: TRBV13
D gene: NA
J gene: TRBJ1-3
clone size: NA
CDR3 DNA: TGTGCCAGCAGACCAGACGGGGGAAACACCATATATTTT
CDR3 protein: CASRPDGGNTIYF

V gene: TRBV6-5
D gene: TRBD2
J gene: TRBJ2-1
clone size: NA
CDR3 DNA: TGTGCCAGCAGTCGACTAGCTTACAATGAGCAGTTCTTC
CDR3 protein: CASSRLAYNEQFF

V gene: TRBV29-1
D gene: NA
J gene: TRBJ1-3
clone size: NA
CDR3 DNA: TGCAGCGTTGGAGAGGGGGGAAACACCATATATTTT
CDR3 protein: CSVGEGGNTIYF

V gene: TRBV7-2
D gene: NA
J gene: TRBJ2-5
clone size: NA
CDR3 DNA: TGTGCCAGCAGCTTGAACCTAAACCAAGAGACCCAGTACTTC
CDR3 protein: CASSLNLNQETQYF

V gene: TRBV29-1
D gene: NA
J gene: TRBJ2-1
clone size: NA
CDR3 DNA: TGCAGCGTTGGGACTCCCAGCAGGTCCTACAATGAGCAGTTCTTC
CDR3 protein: CSVGTPSRSYNEQFF

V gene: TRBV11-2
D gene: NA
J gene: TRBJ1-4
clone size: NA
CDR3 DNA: TGTGCCAGCAGCTCCGTCCTGGGTCCTAATGAAAAACTGTTTTTT
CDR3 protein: CASSSVLGPNEKLFF

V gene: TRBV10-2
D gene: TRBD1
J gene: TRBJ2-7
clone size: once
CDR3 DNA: TGCGCCAGCAGTGACAGGGGGCGACCCAACGAGCAGTACTTC
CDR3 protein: CASSDRGRPNEQYF

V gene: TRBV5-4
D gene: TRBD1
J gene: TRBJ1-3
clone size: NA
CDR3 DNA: TGTGCCAGCAGCACAGACAGGGTTGGAAACACCATATATTTT
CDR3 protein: CASSTDRVGNTIYF

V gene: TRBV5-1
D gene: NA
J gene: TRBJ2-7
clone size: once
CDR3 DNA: TGCGCCAGCAGCCCGGAAGGATGGCCTCCGAGGGAGCAGTACTTC
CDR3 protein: CASSPEGWPPREQYF

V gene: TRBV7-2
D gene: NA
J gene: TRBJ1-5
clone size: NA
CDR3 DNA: TGTGCCAGCAGCCTTTGGGGTATGGAGCCCCAGCATTTT
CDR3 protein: CASSLWGMEPQHF

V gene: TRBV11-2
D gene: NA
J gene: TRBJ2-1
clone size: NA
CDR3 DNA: TGTGCCAGCAGCCACCCGGGGGACAATGAGCAGTTCTTC
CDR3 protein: CASSHPGDNEQFF

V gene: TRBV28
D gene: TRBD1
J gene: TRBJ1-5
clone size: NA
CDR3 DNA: TGTGCCAGCAGTCGACAGGGGCCCTATCAGCCCCAGCATTTT
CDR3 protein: CASSRQGPYQPQHF

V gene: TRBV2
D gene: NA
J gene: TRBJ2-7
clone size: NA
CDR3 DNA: TGTGCCAGCACCGACCCTTACAGGGCCTACGAGCAGTACTTC
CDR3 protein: CASTDPYRAYEQYF

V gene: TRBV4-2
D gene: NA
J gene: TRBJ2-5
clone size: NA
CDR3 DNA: TGTGCCAGCAGCCCTCAAATGGGCTCGGGGACGGAGACCCAGTACTTC
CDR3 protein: CASSPQMGSGTETQYF